This T cell receptor beta chain was observed in a study of blood T cells in healthy people across ages (dated by TCRdb to between 2014 and 2017). Broadly, across the study: In model experiments, template switching captured roughly one uniquely barcoded TCR beta cDNA molecule for every two T cells. Two additional independent replicas of 1 million unique cDNA reads from the same blood draw were analyzed for two donors (one aged 18 to 30 and one aged 80 or older). Donors were grouped into four age groups: young (average about 15 years), middle-aged (around 39), aged (around 62) and long-lived (approximately 81). To track age-related changes in TCR beta repertoire diversity, the study relied on deep sequencing normalized with unique cDNA molecular identifiers.

About this clonotype itself: Its antigen target is currently unknown. Base qualities are not provided; no much larger clone lies one nucleotide away.

Libraries were made using 5' RACE. Sequencing instrument: Illumina HiSeq 2500. A second about 7 to 11 cycle PCR used a sample-barcoded 5' primer and a J-beta primer mix. A template-switch 5' adaptor carrying 12 random nucleotides introduced a unique molecular identifier onto each TCR beta cDNA molecule. At least 2.5 million CDR3-containing paired-end reads were obtained from each sample. All of the RNA was converted into first-strand cDNA using the Mint cDNA synthesis kit, with a TRBC-specific oligonucleotide serving as the primer. Following uracil-DNA glycosylase treatment, all cDNA underwent a first 18-cycle PCR with the universal primers M1SS and BC2_uni_R. Processing in the source paper ran as follows. For normalization, 1 million high-quality reads, each with a distinct molecular identifier, were randomly selected from each sample. Reads with shared molecular identifiers were discarded instead of being binned into consensus sequences. MiTCR, run with a Q25 quality threshold and the strictest error-elimination algorithm, handled CDR3 identification, clonotype clustering and error correction. A nonparametric unseen species model using Euler transformation provided a lower-bound estimate of total TCR beta diversity. TCRdb reworked the public reads: Q25 trimming with fastp, MiXCR clone assembly, productive beta chains retained. Records with the same CDR3 protein are collapsed into one entry carrying the most frequent genes and DNA. The V and J calls were determined by TCRdb, not by the authors. A total of under 1,100,000 distinct CDR3 sequences appear in this sample, approximately 25% of them only once. The ten largest clones add up to less than 0.75% of the sample.

The full study reports these points: Total diversity estimates from one million sequenced T cells were considered lower bounds and underestimates. As age increased, observed TCR beta diversity per million T cells dropped in a roughly linear way, and a significant reduction was already evident by age about 40. A strong correlation was found between observed TCR beta diversity and the percentage of naive T cells measured by flow cytometry. Because profiling used bulk unsorted PBMCs, naive and antigen-experienced compartments could not be compared conclusively. The CMV infection status of donors was not known, potentially confounding age-related changes in expanded clonotypes. Compared with the aged group, the long-lived group had more naive CD4+ T cells, fewer expanded clones and increased TCR diversity, a pattern suggesting age selection.

The donors were under 40 Caucasian individuals from Russia, aged roughly 6 to 100 years, who were systemically healthy. About 9.8 milliliters of peripheral blood were drawn from each donor into EDTA-treated Vacutainer tubes. PBMCs were isolated by Ficoll-Paque density-gradient centrifugation, with at least 7 million obtained per sample. Total RNA, at least 5 micrograms per sample, was extracted from PBMCs with Trizol reagent. For every donor, an aliquot of PBMCs went through flow cytometry to measure the percentages of naive CD45RAhigh/CD27high T cells. These data were also reused for a study on T cells of mothers and their children. As the second paper documents: The donors were nine systemically healthy Caucasian individuals, made up of three mothers and their six children. cDNA synthesis consumed the entire amount of extracted RNA, loaded at roughly 1.5 ug RNA in each 15 ul reaction. Sample barcodes and 2-4 random nucleotides were added via the M1S primer in the second PCR. Over 10 million TCR beta CDR3 reads came from each mother, compared with millions of reads from each child. Thymic selection shapes the output of TCR recombination in a similar way in related and unrelated pairs, and inherited differences have a minor effect. Related mother-child pairs always showed normalized repertoire overlap that was slightly higher than in unrelated mother-child pairs, though the difference was never significant. Persistent microchimeric T cell clones were not detected, at a sensitivity of 95 to 100 clones per million clonotypes. The study used deep NGS to compare TCR beta repertoires of mothers and children, seeking features distinguishing related mother-child pairs from unrelated individuals. On average, the children were roughly 10 +/- 4 years old, while the mothers were approximately 40 +/- 4 years old. After adapter ligation was performed with NEBNext reagents, the libraries were sequenced on an Illumina HiSeq 2000 with 100+100 nt paired-end reads. To prevent cross-contamination, the mother and child libraries were prepared one month apart and sequenced in separate runs. For each donor, somewhere between about 450,000 and 2,100,000 distinct TCR beta clonotypes were identified. Naive TCR beta clonotypes were estimated from low-frequency clonotypes matched to each donor's FACS-determined naive share, without sorting.

The sequence came from a girl under 10 years old in good health. Sample: blood.

The CDR3 has the sequence CASSSGQDRAQYF. The base sequence is TGTGCCAGCAGCTCCGGACAGGATAGGGCGCAGTACTTC. Recombination linked TRBV28 to TRBJ2-7; a stretch of 7 junction bases matches TRBD1. The CDR3 goes from the cysteine to the phenylalanine over 13 residues. Just CDR3 DNA is preserved here, 39 bases in frame from base 1. After removal of 6 bases from V and 9 bases from J, the junction retains 11 bases not matched to a gene. CDR1 and CDR2 are read off the germline V gene as MDHEN and SYDVKM.